This TCR beta chain was identified during a study of T cell changes during pregnancy in multiple sclerosis. This clone was seen just once. The germline V gene encodes CDR1 SNHLY and CDR2 FYNNEI. J was trimmed by 5 bases and V by 4 bases; bases with no gene match: 4. This CDR3 comprises 13 residues. The protocol was immunoSEQ multiplex PCR, while the TCRdb copy is restricted to in-frame clones and leaves out a portion. The sample yields some 87,000 clones, approximately 90% seen once. The sequencing here drew on CD4+ T cells from peripheral blood mononuclear cells, taken before pregnancy. This receptor was taken from a female donor with multiple sclerosis, enrolled in a pregnancy study. The rearrangement uses TRBV2 and TRBJ2-7, with 8 positions matching TRBD1. CDR3 sequence reads: CASSVAGGNEQYF. CDR3 bases: TGTGCCAGCAGTGTGGCAGGGGGCAACGAGCAGTACTTC.